This T cell receptor beta chain was sequenced in a study of blood T cell repertoires in COVID-19. The overall study: Both acute and convalescent COVID-19 samples were obtained from the United States, Italy and Spain. In each case, the material was cDNA or gDNA derived from T cells, B-cell-depleted T cells, or PBMCs.

How the authors handled the data: Counts of nucleated cells, estimated from reference gene primer amplification, were obtained. Sequencing used immunoSEQ multiplex PCR; TCRdb keeps in-frame clones, though not all of them. That table is the source of V, J and clone size, and D and trimming were worked out from the DNA. The sample holds some 200,000 clones, 70% to 90% seen once. A single count supports this clone. With V trimmed by 4 bases and J by 0 bases, 8 bases remained unmatched. CDR1 ENHRY and CDR2 SYGVKD come from the germline V gene. This CDR3 has 17 amino acids. The source is a woman in her forties or fifties with acute or convalescent COVID-19. The chain carries TRBV10-3 and TRBJ1-5; 8 bases are shared with TRBD1. Sequenced input: peripheral blood. Written as DNA, the CDR3 is TGTGCCATCAGTGCCGGGACAGGTGAGACTAGCAATCAGCCCCAGCATTTT. Residues: CAISAGTGETSNQPQHF.